This TCR beta chain was identified during a study of PD-1 blockade in classical Hodgkin lymphoma. Overall study results and limits: When set against healthy donors, newly diagnosed patients were reported to show lower baseline TCR diversity.

Relapse after autologous stem cell transplantation occurred in every patient, and brentuximab vedotin exposure varied. Progressive disease, partial response or complete response was each patient's best response. Of note for this clone: Its antigen is as yet unknown.

Sequencing used immunoSEQ multiplex PCR; TCRdb keeps in-frame clones, though not all of them. The data show about 40,000 clones, about two thirds seen once. The receptor comes from a human donor with classical Hodgkin lymphoma. This sample comprised peripheral blood mononuclear cells (PBMCs), obtained at baseline.

CDR3 nucleotides: TGTGCCAGCAGCTTAGAGGGCTATGAGCAGTTCTTC. It yields the protein CASSLEGYEQFF. V and J are TRBV7-9 and TRBJ2-1; D remains ambiguous. Germline loops: CDR1 SEHNR, CDR2 FQNEAQ (reference sequence). The CDR3 is 12 residues long. V was pared by 1 base and J by 8 bases, with 6 bases between.